These 23 T cell receptor beta chains originate from one sample sequenced in a study of PD-1 blockade in classical Hodgkin lymphoma. This table comes from immunoSEQ multiplex PCR, and its TCRdb copy is limited to in-frame clones, with some not included. The table has about 41,000 clones, about two thirds seen once. Noted time point: cycle 4 day 1 (C4D1), after five to seven weeks of nivolumab. In every patient, relapse followed autologous stem cell transplantation, while exposure to brentuximab vedotin differed. The source material was peripheral blood mononuclear cells (PBMCs), sampled before the fourth cycle of nivolumab. These TCRs come from a human donor with classical Hodgkin lymphoma.

This clone showed up just a few times. The chain joins TRBV2 to TRBJ2-7, with 8 bases matching TRBD2. This CDR3 region has 12 residues. Per germline, CDR1 SNHLY and CDR2 FYNNEI. With V trimmed by 0 bases and J by 11 bases, 3 bases remained unmatched. CDR3 DNA: TGTGCCAGCAGTGAAGCAGCGGGGGAGGAGTACTTC. Protein sequence: CASSEAAGEEYF.

The chain links TRBV19 to TRBJ1-1; possible D gene TRBD1, 5 bases. The germline CDR1 and CDR2 sequences are LNHDA and SQIVND (reference sequence). V lost 5 bases, J lost 5 bases, and 12 bases lay in between. CDR3 length: 13 residues. The CDR3 reads CASSVRGRTEAFF. The CDR3 DNA is TGTGCCAGTAGTGTGAGGGGTAGGACTGAAGCTTTCTTT.

V is TRBV5-1 and J is TRBJ2-1, with D perhaps assigned TRBD1 or TRBD2 (5 bases each). This CDR3 has 15 residues. Trimming shortened V by 1 base and J by 0 bases, and 8 bases separated the two germline ends. CDR1 and CDR2 (germline): SGHRS, YFSETQ. The CDR3 DNA reads TGCGCCAGCAGCTTGTCGGGACCCTCCTACAATGAGCAGTTCTTC. Translating gives CASSLSGPSYNEQFF.

This clone showed up just a few times. V is TRBV5-3 and J is TRBJ2-3, with D perhaps given as TRBD1 or TRBD2 (5 bases each). TRBV5-3 is an ORF; its function is uncertain. The V and J ends lost 5 bases and 0 bases respectively, with 22 bases between them. This CDR3 comprises 18 residues. CDR3 in amino acids: CARRPGRLEFSSTDTQYF. CDR3 nucleotide sequence: TGTGCCAGAAGGCCGGGACGGTTGGAGTTTTCTAGCACAGATACGCAGTATTTT.

This chain links TRBV7-9 with TRBJ1-2; 8 bases are a match to TRBD1. The CDR3 is 13 amino acids. Germline values: CDR1 SEHNR, CDR2 FQNEAQ (reference sequence). J lost 6 bases, V lost 4 bases, and 4 bases had no gene match. The CDR3 DNA sequence: TGTGCCAGCAGCTGGTTACAGGGGGATGGCTACACCTTC. It translates to CASSWLQGDGYTF.

The chain employs TRBV6-1 and TRBJ2-7; tentative D call: TRBD1 (6 bases). The V end lost 3 bases, the J end lost 4 bases, and 13 bases lay between the germline ends. CDR3 size: 14 residues. Germline values: CDR1 MNHNS, CDR2 SASEGT. For the CDR3, the DNA is TGTGCCAGCAGTGATTTTAGGGGGTCTTACGAGCAGTACTTC. It is translated as CASSDFRGSYEQYF.

The V call is TRBV6-1, the J call TRBJ2-3; no firm D call. Germline CDR1 MNHNS, CDR2 SASEGT. V lost 7 bases and J lost 7, with 15 bases in between. This CDR3 has 13 residues. In DNA, the CDR3 is TGTGCCAGCAAAGAGGCCGGGCGGAATACGCAGTATTTT. Translated, it gives CASKEAGRNTQYF.

The chain links TRBV19 to TRBJ2-2; 8 bases are a match to TRBD1. The length of the CDR3 is 16 residues. The germline V gene encodes CDR1 LNHDA and CDR2 SQIVND (reference sequence). With 1 base clipped from V and 3 bases from J, the junction kept 4 bases outside the gene matches. In nucleotides, the CDR3 is TGTGCCAGTAGTATAGGACAGGGGTTTGACACCGGGGAGCTGTTTTTT. Translated, it gives CASSIGQGFDTGELFF.

The chain uses TRBV6-6 and TRBJ1-1; D ambiguous. V was cut by 6 bases and J by 1 base, with 9 bases left in between. CDR1 and CDR2 (germline): MNHNY, SVGAGI (reference sequence). The CDR3 contains 13 residues. The CDR3 coding sequence is TGTGCCAGCAGACTAGCAGCGAACACTGAAGCTTTCTTT. Amino acid sequence: CASRLAANTEAFF.

The V gene is TRBV27, the J gene TRBJ1-1; D is ambiguous. CDR3 size: 14 residues. The germline V gene encodes CDR1 MNHEY and CDR2 SMNVEV (reference sequence). Trimming removed 3 bases from V and 1 base from J, with 9 bases in between. CDR3 in amino acids: CASSFGVANTEAFF. Here the CDR3 DNA reads TGTGCCAGCAGTTTCGGGGTGGCGAACACTGAAGCTTTCTTT.

The chain combines TRBV27 with TRBJ2-7; D unclear. V was pared by 2 bases and J by 5 bases, with 10 bases between. Per germline, CDR1 MNHEY and CDR2 SMNVEV (reference sequence). The CDR3 covers 13 residues. The CDR3 sequence is CASSLGLMDEQYF. CDR3 DNA: TGTGCCAGCAGTTTAGGGCTCATGGACGAGCAGTACTTC.

The chain has TRBV6-1 and TRBJ1-1, with D possibly being TRBD1 (5 bases). Trimming left V 3 bases short and J 1 base short, with 18 bases between. Looked up from germline, CDR1 is MNHNS and CDR2 is SASEGT. This CDR3 is built from 17 residues. CDR3 in amino acids: CASSEDLRQGGNTEAFF. The CDR3 DNA reads as TGTGCCAGCAGTGAGGATCTTCGGCAGGGCGGGAACACTGAAGCTTTCTTT.

This rearrangement joins TRBV5-6 to TRBJ1-2; no clear D. Between the trimmed V and J ends, which lost 4 bases and 3 bases, there was a span of 16 bases. The germline gives CDR1 SGHDT, CDR2 YYEEEE. The CDR3 spans 15 residues. CDR3 bases: TGTGCCAGCAGCCAATTAGCGGATTTCGACTATGGCTACACCTTC. Translated: CASSQLADFDYGYTF.

The chain recombines TRBV9 with TRBJ2-1; tentative D call: TRBD2 (6 bases). V gave up 0 bases and J gave up 5 bases, with 12 bases separating them. Germline loops: CDR1 SGDLS, CDR2 YYNGEE. The length of the CDR3 is 15 residues. CDR3 coding DNA: TGTGCCAGCAGCGTAGTTGCTTTAGCGGACAATGAGCAGTTCTTC. Its translation: CASSVVALADNEQFF.

This rearrangement joins TRBV6-5 to TRBJ1-5; 8 nucleotides line up with TRBD1. V lost 5 bases and J lost 3; bases outside the gene matches: 6. The CDR3 extends over 15 amino acids. The germline gives CDR1 MNHEY, CDR2 SVGAGI. The CDR3 loop reads CASSSQGAINQPQHF. CDR3 coding DNA: TGTGCCAGCAGTAGCCAGGGGGCGATCAATCAGCCCCAGCATTTT.

The rearrangement joins TRBV7-6 to TRBJ2-7, with 10 bases matching TRBD1. Germline assignment: CDR1 SGHVS and CDR2 FNYEAQ. After removal of 4 bases from V and 4 bases from J, the junction contained 4 bases not matched to a gene. The CDR3 is 14 residues long. The CDR3 sequence is CASSYGQGVYEQYF. The CDR3 nucleotides read TGTGCCAGCAGCTACGGACAGGGGGTGTACGAGCAGTACTTC.

The J gene is TRBJ2-3, the V gene TRBV7-9, with TRBD1 matching over 7 bases. CDR3 length equals 15 residues. J lost 6 bases, V lost 2 bases, and 8 bases had no gene match. Germline lookup yields CDR1 SEHNR and CDR2 FQNEAQ (reference sequence). CDR3 amino acids: CASSLRGQQVDTQYF. CDR3 nucleotides: TGTGCCAGCAGCTTAAGGGGACAGCAAGTGGATACGCAGTATTTT. Together with reference TRBV7-9 and TRBJ2-3, the CDR3 gives the full variable domain: DTGVSQNPRHKITKRGQNVTFRCDPISEHNRLYWYRQTLGQGPEFLTYFQNEAQLEKSRLLSDRFSAERPKGSFSTLEIQRTEQGDSAMYLCASSLRGQQVDTQYFGPGTRLTVL.

This clone was observed once. V and J are TRBV28 and TRBJ1-1; D ambiguous. Deletions cut 4 bases from V and 5 bases from J, with 20 bases between. The CDR3 contains 16 residues. In germline, CDR1 is MDHEN, CDR2 SYDVKM. This CDR3 is CASSYFLEGLGTEAFF. The DNA of the CDR3 is TGTGCCAGCAGTTATTTTTTGGAAGGGTTGGGGACTGAAGCTTTCTTT.

In DNA, the CDR3 is TGTGCCATCAGTGGGGGGACAGGAATCTACGAGCAGTACTTC. It yields the protein CAISGGTGIYEQYF. This chain links TRBV10-3 with TRBJ2-7, with TRBD1 matching 8 bases. J lost 3 bases, V lost 4 bases, and 5 bases had no gene match. The CDR3 sequence is 14 residues long. Germline CDR1 ENHRY, CDR2 SYGVKD.

The sample holds one count of this clone. The rearrangement links TRBV14 to TRBJ2-1; D gene uncertain. V dropped 4 bases and J dropped 3 bases, with 10 bases sitting between them. The CDR3 totals 14 residues. Germline V CDR1 and CDR2: SGHDN, FVKESK. The CDR3 sequence: CASSPGLDYNEQFF. The CDR3, as DNA: TGTGCCAGCAGCCCCGGGCTAGACTACAATGAGCAGTTCTTC.

Only a few counts were recorded for this clone. V and J are TRBV7-6 and TRBJ2-3; D is ambiguous. Trimming removed 1 base from V and 0 bases from J, with 11 bases in between. Germline-derived CDR1 and CDR2 are SGHVS and FNYEAQ. The CDR3 extends over 16 amino acids. The CDR3 bases are TGTGCCAGCAGCTTAGTTTTTGGGGATAGCACAGATACGCAGTATTTT. It codes for CASSLVFGDSTDTQYF. Based on the CDR3 plus reference TRBV7-6 and TRBJ2-3, the full variable domain is GAGVSQSPRYKVTKRGQDVALRCDPISGHVSLYWYRQALGQGPEFLTYFNYEAQQDKSGLPNDRFSAERPEGSISTLTIQRTEQRDSAMYRCASSLVFGDSTDTQYFGPGTRLTVL.

V is TRBV5-4 and J is TRBJ2-7; D is unclear. The germline CDR1 and CDR2 sequences are SGHNT and YYREEE (reference sequence). There are 14 residues in the CDR3. Trimming pared 3 bases from V and 4 bases from J, leaving 14 bases between. The CDR3 DNA is TGTGCCAGCAGCTCGTCCCAGGACGGGTACGAGCAGTACTTC. Amino acids: CASSSSQDGYEQYF.

The rearrangement uses TRBV27 and TRBJ2-7, with a weak D call TRBD1 (6 bases). V was trimmed by 3 bases and J by 3 bases, leaving 18 bases between them. CDR3 length: 16 residues. The germline gives CDR1 MNHEY, CDR2 SMNVEV (reference sequence). CDR3 bases: TGTGCCAGCAGTTTGGCCGGGTCGGGACATCTCTACGAGCAGTACTTC. It encodes CASSLAGSGHLYEQYF.